Listed here is a single TCR beta chain. Autoimmune disease history or systemic immunosuppression disqualified patients. The table came from immunoSEQ multiplex PCR; TCRdb's copy has only in-frame clones and leaves some out. The sample carries around 74,000 clones, approximately 85% recorded once. Germline-derived CDR1 and CDR2 are SGHDT and YYEEEE. The CDR3 is made up of 17 amino acids. The junction had 7 bases not matched to a gene; V was cut back by 1 base and J by 8 bases. The data were taken from a study of OX40 agonist ivuxolimab in advanced cancers. About the study: Patients received ivuxolimab, an agonistic anti-OX40 (CD134) antibody. Partial response was recorded in three patients: one hepatocellular carcinoma and two cutaneous melanoma cases.

The clonotype was recovered from an adult with an advanced solid tumor such as melanoma, head and neck, liver or kidney cancer. Material: CD4+ or CD8+ T cells sorted from blood, obtained in a trial of the OX40 agonist ivuxolimab. The V call is TRBV5-6, the J call TRBJ2-1, with TRBD2 matching 15 bases. Here the CDR3 reads CASSLRGTSGRIHEQFF. The CDR3 region has the DNA TGTGCCAGCAGCTTGCGGGGGACTAGCGGGAGGATACATGAGCAGTTCTTC.